The 29 T cell receptor beta chains below were found in one sample sequenced in a study of cytomegalovirus exposure and HLA in healthy donors. A multiplex PCR was run with 60 Vbeta primers and 13 Jbeta primers. Sequencing used immunoSEQ multiplex PCR; TCRdb keeps in-frame clones, though not all of them. Among 65,000 to 90,000 clones listed, about 70% were seen once. Sample: PBMCs. These receptors all come from a middle-aged man in good health and CMV-seronegative.

The chain is built from TRBV7-9 and TRBJ2-3; 12 nucleotides line up with TRBD2. Germline-derived CDR1 and CDR2 are SEHNR and FQNEAQ (reference sequence). The CDR3 loop spans 16 amino acids. The ends lost 4 bases at V and 2 bases at J; junction bases unmatched: 4. DNA of the CDR3: TGTGCCAGCAGCTCCGGACTAGCGGGGACCACAGATACGCAGTATTTT. As protein: CASSSGLAGTTDTQYF.

The genes are TRBV5-5 and TRBJ2-5; D not resolved. V was trimmed by 3 bases and J by 4 bases, leaving 4 bases between them. Germline V CDR1 and CDR2: SGHKS, YYEKEE (reference sequence). The CDR3 length is 11 residues. The CDR3 is CASSSVETQYF. The CDR3 coding sequence is TGTGCCAGCAGCTCCGTAGAGACCCAGTACTTC.

The chain employs TRBV4-2 and TRBJ2-5; D is unclear. CDR1 is LGHNA, CDR2 YNFKEQ, per germline. There are 11 residues in the CDR3. V was clipped by 8 bases and J by 2 bases, with 6 bases between them. The CDR3 sequence is CASGSQETQYF. The CDR3 DNA is TGTGCCAGCGGCTCACAAGAGACCCAGTACTTC.

This chain uses TRBV6-1 with TRBJ2-7; 10 positions match TRBD2. CDR1 and CDR2 (germline): MNHNS, SASEGT. V was clipped by 1 base and J by 2 bases; unmatched bases: 8. This CDR3 has 17 amino acids. The CDR3 here is CASSEEGVAGGTYEQYF. DNA for the CDR3: TGTGCCAGCAGTGAAGAGGGCGTAGCGGGGGGCACCTACGAGCAGTACTTC.

CDR3 sequence (DNA): TGTGCCAGCAGCTTAGGGCGGCGGGATGAGCAGTTCTTC. Amino acid sequence: CASSLGRRDEQFF. The chain carries TRBV11-3 and TRBJ2-1; maybe TRBD2 (5 bases). V dropped 1 base and J dropped 8 bases, with 9 bases sitting between them. CDR3 size: 13 residues. Germline CDR1 is SGHNT and CDR2 is YENEEA.

The V and J genes are TRBV5-8 and TRBJ1-3, with D possibly TRBD1 on 5 matching bases. CDR1 and CDR2 from the germline V gene are SGHTS and YDEGEE. The ends were cut back, 4 bases at V and 0 bases at J, with 14 bases in the middle. The CDR3 totals 16 residues. CDR3 sequence: CASSLTVLISGNTIYF. The CDR3 DNA reads as TGTGCCAGCAGCCTGACAGTTCTTATCTCTGGAAACACCATATATTTT.

The chain couples TRBV27 to TRBJ1-5; 9 bases map to TRBD1. V trimming: 5 bases; J trimming: 6 bases; junction bases outside the gene matches: 8. From germline, CDR1 is MNHEY and CDR2 SMNVEV (reference sequence). The CDR3 has 15 amino acids. The CDR3 coding sequence is TGTGCCAGCAGTGAAGGGACAGGGTCATCTCAGCCCCAGCATTTT. Translation gives CASSEGTGSSQPQHF.

The chain couples TRBV11-2 to TRBJ2-1; D unresolved. Per the germline V gene, CDR1 is SGHAT and CDR2 is FQNNGV. The CDR3 consists of 15 residues. Trimming shortened V by 5 bases and J by 0 bases, and 11 bases separated the two germline ends. This CDR3 is CASSPRRSSYNEQFF. The CDR3 DNA reads TGTGCCAGCAGCCCCCGGCGGAGCTCCTACAATGAGCAGTTCTTC. Full variable domain (rest looked up from reference TRBV11-2 and TRBJ2-1): EAGVAQSPRYKIIEKRQSVAFWCNPISGHATLYWYQQILGQGPKLLIQFQNNGVVDDSQLPKDRFSAERLKGVDSTLKIQPAKLEDSAVYLCASSPRRSSYNEQFFGPGTRLTVL.

CDR3 nucleotide sequence: TGCGCCAGCAGCCAAGGACAGTACTCTGGGGCCAACGTCCTGACTTTC. Amino acid sequence: CASSQGQYSGANVLTF. The rearrangement joins TRBV4-3 to TRBJ2-6; a weak D match, TRBD1 (5 bases). The ends were cut back, 1 base at V and 0 bases at J, with 7 bases in the middle. The CDR3 contains 16 residues. Germline V gives CDR1 LGHNA, CDR2 YSLEER.

CDR3 region: CASSHPDRGEKLFF. In nucleotides, the CDR3 is TGCGCCAGCAGCCACCCGGACAGGGGCGAAAAACTGTTTTTT. The chain has TRBV4-1 and TRBJ1-4, with 9 positions matching TRBD1. The CDR3 is 14 residues long. Germline assignment: CDR1 MGHRA and CDR2 YSYEKL. V gave up 3 bases and J gave up 8 bases; unmatched junction bases: 4.

This sequence joins TRBV4-3 and TRBJ1-2; D may be TRBD1 (6 bases). CDR1 is LGHNA and CDR2 is YSLEER in the germline V gene. The CDR3 length is 17 residues. Trimming took 0 bases from V and 6 from J, leaving 20 bases between them. For the CDR3, the DNA is TGCGCCAGCAGCCAAGATCGTGTGGGGGGGCCTCGAGATGGCTACACCTTC. Translating it yields CASSQDRVGGPRDGYTF.

This clone was seen only a few times. The identical CDR3 is also encoded by other nucleotide sequences in the sample. The CDR3 DNA reads TGTGCCTGGAGTTGGGGAGGCGAGCAGTACTTC. This codes for CAWSWGGEQYF. The chain joins TRBV30 to TRBJ2-7; a possible D gene is TRBD2 (6 bases). This CDR3 spans 11 amino acids. The V gene's germline CDR1 is GTSNPN and CDR2 SVGIG (reference sequence). V was cut by 2 bases and J by 6 bases, with 8 bases left in between.

The J gene is TRBJ1-1, the V gene TRBV18; TRBD1 might be the D (5 bases). Trimming left V 0 bases short and J 3 bases short, with 5 bases between. Germline CDR1 and CDR2: KGHSH and LQKENI. The CDR3 extends over 13 amino acids. The CDR3 loop reads CASSPPGDTEAFF. The CDR3 DNA follows: TGTGCCAGCTCACCACCAGGGGACACTGAAGCTTTCTTT. The complete variable domain, with remaining parts taken from reference TRBV18 and TRBJ1-1, reads NAGVMQNPRHLVRRRGQEARLRCSPMKGHSHVYWYRQLPEEGLKFMVYLQKENIIDESGMPKERFSAEFPKEGPSILRIQQVVRGDSAAYFCASSPPGDTEAFFGQGTRLTVV.

The chain recombines TRBV7-2 with TRBJ1-2, with a tentative D call TRBD1 (5 bases). Germline CDR1 is SGHTA and CDR2 is FQGNSA. V gave up 1 base and J gave up 4 bases, with 13 bases separating them. This CDR3 has 15 amino acids. The CDR3 coding sequence is TGTGCCAGCAGCTTAGAACCCTGGGGGGGCTATGGCTACACCTTC. It yields the protein CASSLEPWGGYGYTF.

The chain combines TRBV7-3 with TRBJ2-1, with D tentatively TRBD2 (6 bases). V lost 4 bases, J lost 6 bases, and 10 bases lay in between. Per germline, CDR1 SGHTA and CDR2 FQGTGA. CDR3 length equals 13 residues. CDR3 protein: CASSSGLSNEQFF. The DNA of the CDR3 is TGTGCCAGCAGCTCGGGACTTTCCAATGAGCAGTTCTTC.

The chain has TRBV7-2 and TRBJ1-1; D gene ambiguous. The CDR3 totals 13 residues. The V gene's germline CDR1 is SGHTA and CDR2 FQGNSA. The ends were cut back, 7 bases at V and 0 bases at J, with 9 bases in the middle. CDR3 sequence: CASTRGMNTEAFF. The CDR3 bases are TGTGCCAGCACCCGCGGGATGAACACTGAAGCTTTCTTT.

The chain recombines TRBV4-3 with TRBJ2-1; 10 nucleotides match TRBD2. Unmatched junction bases numbered 13, after V lost 4 bases and J lost 4 bases. The germline V gene encodes CDR1 LGHNA and CDR2 YSLEER. CDR3 length: 18 residues. The CDR3 DNA sequence: TGCGCCAGCAGCCTACCTAGCGAGCGGGGGGGCGCTTACAATGAGCAGTTCTTC. As protein: CASSLPSERGGAYNEQFF.

The chain is built from TRBV7-2 and TRBJ2-1; TRBD2 matches 7 bases. V trimming: 3 bases; J trimming: 8 bases; junction bases outside the gene matches: 4. The CDR3 loop spans 13 amino acids. Germline CDR1 reads SGHTA; CDR2 reads FQGNSA. In DNA, the CDR3 is TGTGCCAGCAGCTTTGGGCGGGGGTATGAGCAGTTCTTC. It encodes CASSFGRGYEQFF.

This chain uses TRBV5-4 with TRBJ2-3, with 9 bases matching TRBD2. Germline V gene sequence: CDR1 SGHNT, CDR2 YYREEE (reference sequence). J lost 2 bases, V lost 0 bases, and 4 bases had no gene match. The CDR3 is 16 amino acids. The CDR3 DNA reads TGTGCCAGCAGCTTGGCCGAGCGGGGGGCCACAGATACGCAGTATTTT. This translates into CASSLAERGATDTQYF.

The chain joins TRBV19 to TRBJ2-1, with TRBD1 identical over 9 bases. This CDR3 has 14 amino acids. The ends lost 3 bases at V and 6 bases at J; junction bases unmatched: 3. Germline CDR1 and CDR2: LNHDA and SQIVND (reference sequence). The CDR3 is CASSMDRGFNEQFF. The CDR3 DNA follows: TGTGCCAGTAGTATGGACAGGGGTTTCAATGAGCAGTTCTTC.

The rearrangement links TRBV18 to TRBJ1-4; TRBD1 matches 9 bases. J was trimmed by 4 bases and V by 7 bases; bases with no gene match: 16. The CDR3 is 18 residues long. Germline V gene sequence: CDR1 KGHSH, CDR2 LQKENI. CDR3 protein: CASYAGTGRLGDNEKLFF. CDR3 DNA sequence: TGTGCCAGCTACGCCGGGACAGGGAGGTTGGGGGATAATGAAAAACTGTTTTTT.

This chain links TRBV5-1 with TRBJ1-1, with TRBD1 matching 9 bases. The CDR3 is 14 residues long. Trimming removed 4 bases from V and 11 bases from J; junction bases left unmatched: 12. The germline V gene has CDR1 SGHRS and CDR2 YFSETQ. The CDR3 region has the DNA TGCGCCAGCAGCGCGAAGCTTCGGACAGGGGAGGCTTTCTTT. Amino acids: CASSAKLRTGEAFF.

The V call is TRBV29-1, the J call TRBJ1-2; D ambiguous. The CDR3 spans 14 residues. V lost 7 bases and J 0 bases, leaving 15 bases between the germline ends. Germline CDR1 and CDR2: SQVTM and ANQGSEA. This chain's CDR3 is CSGLGTAPNYGYTF. In DNA form, the CDR3 reads TGCAGCGGTCTGGGCACCGCTCCTAACTATGGCTACACCTTC.

The CDR3: CASSPGGTYEQYF. The CDR3 nucleotides read TGTGCCAGCAGCCCCGGCGGGACCTACGAGCAGTACTTC. The chain joins TRBV7-2 to TRBJ2-7; possibly TRBD2 for D (6 bases). The V end lost 5 bases, the J end lost 2 bases, and 10 bases lay between the germline ends. The CDR3 loop spans 13 amino acids. The germline CDR1 and CDR2 sequences are SGHTA and FQGNSA. The whole variable domain, filled in from reference TRBV7-2 and TRBJ2-7, reads GAGVSQSPSNKVTEKGKDVELRCDPISGHTALYWYRQSLGQGLEFLIYFQGNSAPDKSGLPSDRFSAERTGGSVSTLTIQRTQQEDSAVYLCASSPGGTYEQYFGPGTRLTVT.

The chain employs TRBV9 and TRBJ2-3; 11 bases align to TRBD2. The CDR3 is 16 amino acids. After removal of 3 bases from V and 0 bases from J, the junction contained 3 bases not matched to a gene. Germline values: CDR1 SGDLS, CDR2 YYNGEE. The CDR3 sequence is CASSASGGPSTDTQYF. The CDR3 DNA follows: TGTGCCAGCAGCGCTAGCGGGGGGCCTAGCACAGATACGCAGTATTTT.

The rearrangement joins TRBV4-1 to TRBJ2-7, with 11 positions matching TRBD2. V trimming: 5 bases; J trimming: 2 bases; junction bases outside the gene matches: 8. The CDR3 consists of 16 residues. The germline V gene has CDR1 MGHRA and CDR2 YSYEKL. CDR3 sequence reads: CASSFLAGGPTYEQYF. DNA of the CDR3: TGCGCCAGCAGCTTCTTAGCGGGGGGGCCCACCTACGAGCAGTACTTC.

The rearrangement joins TRBV7-6 to TRBJ1-5, with 8 bases identical to TRBD1. CDR1 and CDR2 from the germline V gene are SGHVS and FNYEAQ. This CDR3 comprises 13 residues. V lost 6 bases to trimming and J lost 5 bases; unmatched junction nucleotides: 3. This CDR3 reads CASSLDRDQPQHF. CDR3 nucleotides: TGTGCCAGCAGTCTGGACAGGGATCAGCCCCAGCATTTT. The entire variable domain, with the rest obtained from reference TRBV7-6 and TRBJ1-5, is as follows: GAGVSQSPRYKVTKRGQDVALRCDPISGHVSLYWYRQALGQGPEFLTYFNYEAQQDKSGLPNDRFSAERPEGSISTLTIQRTEQRDSAMYRCASSLDRDQPQHFGDGTRLSIL.

This clone has just one count. The chain couples TRBV7-9 to TRBJ1-5, with a tentative D call TRBD1 (5 bases). The CDR3 spans 11 residues. Germline lookup yields CDR1 SEHNR and CDR2 FQNEAQ (reference sequence). The V and J ends lost 10 bases and 5 bases respectively, with 9 bases between them. The CDR3 sequence is CAIGGDQPQHF. The CDR3, as DNA: TGTGCCATCGGAGGGGATCAGCCCCAGCATTTT. The full variable domain, its missing parts supplied by reference TRBV7-9 and TRBJ1-5, is DTGVSQNPRHKITKRGQNVTFRCDPISEHNRLYWYRQTLGQGPEFLTYFQNEAQLEKSRLLSDRFSAERPKGSFSTLEIQRTEQGDSAMYLCAIGGDQPQHFGDGTRLSIL.

The V call is TRBV6-5, the J call TRBJ1-4; 7 positions agree with TRBD1. Germline lookup yields CDR1 MNHEY and CDR2 SVGAGI. The CDR3 runs to 14 residues. The trim removed 10 bases at V and 8 bases at J, leaving 13 bases unmatched. CDR3 in amino acids: CAIAPSGGREKLFF. The CDR3 coding sequence is TGTGCCATCGCACCCTCAGGGGGACGGGAAAAACTGTTTTTT.